In this sample, the clone carrying this T cell receptor (beta chain) turned up a few times. These data belong to a study of T cell repertoires in cytomegalovirus infection. The CDR3 has 13 residues. CDR1 is DFQATT, CDR2 SNEGSKA, per germline (reference sequence). Trimming cost V 6 bases and J 0 bases, with 8 bases left between them. TCRdb recomputed calls from the reads with MiXCR, one row per CDR3 protein. Among about 210,000 distinct CDR3 sequences listed, roughly 6.5% were seen once. The clonotype was recovered from a human donor in good health (CMV status not recorded). Some clones in this sample may be carry-over from other donors' samples. The chain uses TRBV20-1 and TRBJ2-2, with D hard to call. The sample comprised PBMCs. The CDR3 reads CSARHANTGELFF. The CDR3 DNA sequence: TGCAGTGCCAGACACGCGAACACCGGGGAGCTGTTTTTT.